The rows below give T cell receptor beta chains drawn from one sample of a study of control samples from healthy donors and cancer patients. Here immunoSEQ multiplex PCR was the method, and the copy in TCRdb shows in-frame clones only, minus some. The repertoire has more than 100,000 clones, about nine tenths of them found once; the top ten carry roughly 3.3%. The sequenced sample consisted of blood. These receptors were collected from a man between 40 and 49 years old in good health. Both conserved end residues are part of each CDR3. The listing skips clone size in some rows; elsewhere it reads once, few, many or a size class.

>TRBV18|TRBJ1-1|NA
CASYVTTGGHTEAFF
>TRBV4-1|TRBJ2-7|NA
CASSQGTGVNYEQYF
>TRBV7-8|TRBJ2-5|NA
CASSRAMGQETQYF
>TRBV20-1|TRBJ1-2|NA
CSARPDGYTF
>TRBV25-1|TRBJ2-1|NA
CASRPDLRGSEQFF
>TRBV27|TRBJ2-1|NA
CASSFTVSYNEQFF
>TRBV7-3|TRBJ2-1|NA
CASSLSGAPYNEQFF
>TRBV7-9|TRBJ2-7|NA
CASSLFIGGSHEQYF
>TRBV29-1|TRBJ1-1|NA
CSVEDRLNTEAFF
>TRBV19|TRBJ2-5|NA
CASSKYSAGAKETQYF
>TRBV24-1|TRBJ1-2|NA
CATSDAKTGYGYTF
>TRBV12-3/TRBV12-4|TRBJ2-1|NA
CASSPDTNNEQFF
>TRBV4-3|TRBJ2-5|NA
CASSQSRGASGGWGETQYF
>TRBV15|TRBJ1-2|few
CATSRDLGNGYTF
>TRBV18|TRBJ2-7|NA
CASSPSSYEQYF
>TRBV2|TRBJ1-3|NA
CASCAGVAGNTIYF
>TRBV29-1|TRBJ1-2|NA
CSVEVGNWYGYTF
>TRBV7-9|TRBJ2-2|once
CASSLLVTGELFF
>TRBV6-5|TRBJ1-1|NA
CASSPRDSMNTEAFF
>TRBV12-5|TRBJ1-4|NA
CASGSTGGPNEKLFF
>TRBV19|TRBJ2-3|NA
CASSIRGARTDTQYF
>TRBV7-2|TRBJ2-7|NA
CASSRPGYEQYF
>TRBV9|TRBJ2-2|NA
CASSASGGLRTGELFF
>TRBV7-2|TRBJ1-3|NA
CASSSTLSGNTIYF
>TRBV5-5|TRBJ2-2|NA
CASSKSGRAVTGELFF
>TRBV27|TRBJ1-6|NA
CASSLDRGLPNSPLHF
>TRBV12-3/TRBV12-4|TRBJ2-7|NA
CASSSGRTYEQYF
>TRBV4-2|TRBJ2-1|NA
CASSQARGGNEQFF
>TRBV10-3|TRBJ2-7|NA
CAIAGTASYEQYF
>TRBV24-1|TRBJ2-2|NA
CATQKGQTGELFF
>TRBV11-2|TRBJ2-7|NA
CASSLNGGPNYEQYF